The 2 T cell receptor beta chains below were found in one sample sequenced in a study of identical twins. MiXCR was run by TCRdb on the 5' RACE reads, yielding one entry per CDR3 protein. Among under 800,000 distinct CDR3 sequences, 21% were seen once, and the ten largest hold roughly 4%. These data were also reused for a study on T cells expressing NK-cell markers.

Material: PBMCs. The receptors originated from a woman aged 18-35 years in good health.

At least ten counts were recorded for this clonotype. This chain links TRBV4-1 with TRBJ2-7, with unresolved D. Trimming took off 5 bases at V and 1 base at J, with 9 bases between the two ends. The CDR3 runs 13 residues. Germline V gene sequence: CDR1 MGHRA, CDR2 YSYEKL. The CDR3 nucleotides read TGCGCCAGCAGCGGCCCTTCTTCCTACGAGCAGTACTTC. This sequence encodes CASSGPSSYEQYF.

V gene TRBV5-1 combines with J gene TRBJ2-5; a possible D gene is TRBD1 (5 bases). Germline V gene data show CDR1 as SGHRS and CDR2 as YFSETQ. Trimming took off 5 bases at V and 2 bases at J, with 10 bases between the two ends. The CDR3 is 13 residues long. The CDR3 sequence is CASSYDRQETQYF. The DNA for the CDR3 is TGCGCCAGCAGTTATGACAGACAAGAGACCCAGTACTTC.